This record concerns one T cell receptor (beta chain) sequence. This sample was taken from a study of blood T cell repertoires in COVID-19. TCRdb's table, derived via immunoSEQ multiplex PCR, lists solely in-frame clones and lacks some. Of nearly 200,000 clones listed, 86% are singletons. Germline values: CDR1 SGHRS, CDR2 YFSETQ. This CDR3 has 13 amino acids. The V and J ends lost 4 bases and 10 bases, in that order; junction bases with no gene match: 8. This chain joins TRBV5-1 and TRBJ1-1; TRBD1 agrees at 9 bases. The receptor was derived from a woman between 70 and 85 years old with acute or convalescent COVID-19. The source material was peripheral blood. CDR3 sequence: CASSLHRGRSAFF. The CDR3 region has the DNA TGCGCCAGCAGCCTCCACAGGGGGCGTTCAGCTTTCTTT.